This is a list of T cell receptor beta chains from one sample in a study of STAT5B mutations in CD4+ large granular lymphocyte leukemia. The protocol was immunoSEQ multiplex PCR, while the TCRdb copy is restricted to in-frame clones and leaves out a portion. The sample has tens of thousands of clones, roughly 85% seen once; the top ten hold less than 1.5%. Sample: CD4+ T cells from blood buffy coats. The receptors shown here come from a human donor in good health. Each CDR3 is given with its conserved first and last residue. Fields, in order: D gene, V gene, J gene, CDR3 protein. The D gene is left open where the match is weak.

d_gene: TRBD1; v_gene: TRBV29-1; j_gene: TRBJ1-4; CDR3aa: CSVPGDRGEKLFF
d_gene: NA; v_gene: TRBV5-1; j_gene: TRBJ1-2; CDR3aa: CASSSGVDYGYTF
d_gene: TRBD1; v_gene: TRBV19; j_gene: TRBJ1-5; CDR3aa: CASRTTGTGGRQPQHF
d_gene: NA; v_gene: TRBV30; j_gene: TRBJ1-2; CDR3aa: CAWSSIYGYTF
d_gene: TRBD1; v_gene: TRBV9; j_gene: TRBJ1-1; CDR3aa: CASSVGPRTGLNTEAFF
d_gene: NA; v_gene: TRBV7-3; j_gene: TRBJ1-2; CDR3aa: CASSSTDYGYTF
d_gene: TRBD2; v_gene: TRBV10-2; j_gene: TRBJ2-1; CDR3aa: CASSVSSGTSYNEQFF
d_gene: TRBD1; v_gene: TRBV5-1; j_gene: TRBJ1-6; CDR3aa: CASSTGTANNSPLHF
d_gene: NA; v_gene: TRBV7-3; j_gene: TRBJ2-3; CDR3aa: CASSPGLGEDTQYF
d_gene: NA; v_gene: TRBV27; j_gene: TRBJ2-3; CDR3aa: CASSLSLAGAPDTQYF
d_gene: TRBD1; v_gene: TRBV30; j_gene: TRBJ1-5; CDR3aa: CAFDRGGGGVNQPQHF
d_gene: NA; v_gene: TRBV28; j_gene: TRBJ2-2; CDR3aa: CASRRPNTGELFF
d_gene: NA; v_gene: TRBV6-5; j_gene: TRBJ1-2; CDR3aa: CASSTGRTANYGYTF
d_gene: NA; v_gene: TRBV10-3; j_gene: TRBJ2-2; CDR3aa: CAISEGLTNTGELFF
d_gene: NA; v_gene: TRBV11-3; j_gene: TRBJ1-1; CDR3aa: CASSYVRGGAVGTEAFF
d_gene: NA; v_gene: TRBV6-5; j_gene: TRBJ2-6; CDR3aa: CASSYGAGAGANVLTF
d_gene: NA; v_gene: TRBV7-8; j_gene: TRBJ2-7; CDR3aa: CASSSWGGTVPLGQYF
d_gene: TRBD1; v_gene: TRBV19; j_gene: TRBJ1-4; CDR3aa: CASSSGTGLEKLFF
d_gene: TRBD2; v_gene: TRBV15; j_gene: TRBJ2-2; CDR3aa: CATSRNSLAGVTGELFF
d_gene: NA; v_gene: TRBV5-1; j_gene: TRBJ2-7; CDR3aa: CASTDSAQSEQYF
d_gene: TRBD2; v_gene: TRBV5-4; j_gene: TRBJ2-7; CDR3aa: CASRPGLAAQGQYF
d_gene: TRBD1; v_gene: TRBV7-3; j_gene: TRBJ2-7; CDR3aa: CASSYRDRVTYEQYF
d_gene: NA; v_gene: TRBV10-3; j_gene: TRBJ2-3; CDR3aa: CAISRGTGDTDTQYF
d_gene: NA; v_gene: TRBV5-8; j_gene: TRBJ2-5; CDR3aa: CASSLGLQGSGETQYF
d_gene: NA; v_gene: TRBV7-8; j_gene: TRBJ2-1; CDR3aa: CASSLLVARANEQFF
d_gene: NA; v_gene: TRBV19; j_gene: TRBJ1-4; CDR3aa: CASSIRIRDEKLFF
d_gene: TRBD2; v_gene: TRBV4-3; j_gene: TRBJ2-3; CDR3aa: CASSQDLAGVADTQYF
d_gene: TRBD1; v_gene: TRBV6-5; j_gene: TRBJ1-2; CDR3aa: CASSYSQGGGYGYTF
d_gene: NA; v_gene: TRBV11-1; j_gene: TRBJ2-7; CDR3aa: CASSHGPVSYEQYF
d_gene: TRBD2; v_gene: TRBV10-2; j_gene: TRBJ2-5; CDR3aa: CASSDPSGRAQETQYF
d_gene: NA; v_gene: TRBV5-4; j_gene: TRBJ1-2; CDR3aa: CASSLPHPTDGYTF
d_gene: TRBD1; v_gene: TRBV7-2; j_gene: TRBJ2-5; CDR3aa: CASSQTGDQETQYF
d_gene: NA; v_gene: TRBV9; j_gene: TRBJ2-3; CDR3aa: CATGDTQYF
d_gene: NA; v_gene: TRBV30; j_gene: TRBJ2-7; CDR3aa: CAWSVTSSFEQYF
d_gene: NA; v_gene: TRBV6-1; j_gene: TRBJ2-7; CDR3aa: CASSEALRQNEQYF
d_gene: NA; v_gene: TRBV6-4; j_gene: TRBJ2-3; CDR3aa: CASRERTLDSTDTQYF
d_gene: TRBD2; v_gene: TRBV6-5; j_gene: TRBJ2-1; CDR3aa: CASSYGGLAGGQWFF
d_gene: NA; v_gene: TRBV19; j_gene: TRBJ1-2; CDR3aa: CASSISRSSYGYTF
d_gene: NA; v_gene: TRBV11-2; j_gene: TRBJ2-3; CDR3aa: CASSLAGVGTDTQYF
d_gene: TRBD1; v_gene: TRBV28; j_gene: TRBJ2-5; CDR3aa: CASSRDRVVETQYF
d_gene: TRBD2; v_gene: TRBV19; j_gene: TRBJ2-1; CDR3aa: CASSIRTSSGRYNEQFF
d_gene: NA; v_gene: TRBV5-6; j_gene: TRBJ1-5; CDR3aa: CASSPWWTGNQPQHF